Each of the 12 T cell receptor beta chains below was sequenced from the same sample in a study of blood T cell repertoires in COVID-19. Profiling relied on immunoSEQ multiplex PCR, and the TCRdb table lists in-frame clones only, not all of them. The data show approximately 46,000 clones, with about 84% seen just once and about 15% held by the top ten. Sequencing used peripheral blood. The receptors stem from a human donor in a cohort sampled during active COVID-19.

This sequence joins TRBV19 and TRBJ1-1; perhaps TRBD1 as D (6 bases). Germline lookup yields CDR1 LNHDA and CDR2 SQIVND (reference sequence). This CDR3 spans 14 amino acids. V was cut by 4 bases and J by 7 bases, with 16 bases left in between. CDR3 coding DNA: TGTGCCAGTAGTAGGGGGACATTAGGGGGTGAAGCTTTCTTT. The encoded protein is CASSRGTLGGEAFF.

The gene calls are TRBV5-1 and TRBJ1-1, with D possibly TRBD1 on 5 matching bases. V was cut by 2 bases and J by 1 base, with 6 bases left in between. Germline CDR1 reads SGHRS; CDR2 reads YFSETQ. The CDR3 totals 13 residues. The CDR3 nucleotides are TGCGCCAGCAGCTTAGACAGGAACACTGAAGCTTTCTTT. Translating gives CASSLDRNTEAFF. The whole variable domain, remainder taken from reference TRBV5-1 and TRBJ1-1, is KAGVTQTPRYLIKTRGQQVTLSCSPISGHRSVSWYQQTPGQGLQFLFEYFSETQRNKGNFPGRFSGRQFSNSRSEMNVSTLELGDSALYLCASSLDRNTEAFFGQGTRLTVV.

V gene TRBV3-1 (or the pseudogene TRBV3-2) combines with J gene TRBJ2-5, with 10 positions matching TRBD1. V shed 2 bases and J 4 bases; nucleotides not matched to a gene: 7. CDR1 and CDR2 (germline): LGHDT, YNNKEL (reference sequence). This CDR3 contains 16 residues. Here the CDR3 reads CASSQLDRGLGETQYF. The CDR3 nucleotides are TGTGCCAGCAGCCAACTCGACAGGGGGCTCGGAGAGACCCAGTACTTC.

V is TRBV3-1 (or the pseudogene TRBV3-2) and J is TRBJ1-2; D might be TRBD1 (5 bases). Trimming left V 5 bases short and J 3 bases short, with 10 bases between. The CDR3 covers 13 residues. Germline lookup yields CDR1 LGHDT and CDR2 YNNKEL (reference sequence). The CDR3 region is CASSSTGDYGYTF. The DNA for the CDR3 is TGTGCCAGCAGCTCTACAGGTGACTATGGCTACACCTTC.

This chain uses TRBV2 with TRBJ1-5; the match to TRBD1 covers 10 bases. CDR1 and CDR2 (germline): SNHLY, FYNNEI. The junction had 8 bases not matched to a gene; V was cut back by 2 bases and J by 7 bases. CDR3 length equals 16 residues. This chain's CDR3 is CASSEPWRTGGQPQHF. The CDR3 nucleotides are TGTGCCAGCAGTGAACCCTGGCGGACAGGGGGACAGCCCCAGCATTTT.

V and J are TRBV5-1 and TRBJ2-1; maybe TRBD2 (5 bases). V lost 0 bases and J lost 3, with 10 bases in between. Germline loops: CDR1 SGHRS, CDR2 YFSETQ. The CDR3 runs 15 residues. CDR3 in amino acids: CASSLVLEGYNEQFF. The CDR3 coding sequence is TGCGCCAGCAGCTTGGTTCTAGAGGGCTACAATGAGCAGTTCTTC.

There are a few counts of this clone. This chain uses TRBV12-5 with TRBJ2-1; TRBD2 agrees at 12 bases. The CDR3 covers 17 residues. Germline CDR1 and CDR2: LGHNT and FRNRAP. The trim removed 8 bases at V and 0 bases at J, leaving 8 bases unmatched. CDR3: CASQLAGGPSSYNEQFF. The CDR3 DNA follows: TGTGCTAGTCAGCTAGCGGGGGGGCCGAGCTCCTACAATGAGCAGTTCTTC. The full variable domain, with the rest looked up from reference TRBV12-5 and TRBJ2-1, is DARVTQTPRHKVTEMGQEVTMRCQPILGHNTVFWYRQTMMQGLELLAYFRNRAPLDDSGMPKDRFSAEMPDATLATLKIQPSEPRDSAVYFCASQLAGGPSSYNEQFFGPGTRLTVL.

This sequence joins TRBV19 and TRBJ1-3; 9 positions match TRBD1. From germline, CDR1 is LNHDA and CDR2 SQIVND (reference sequence). J was trimmed by 3 bases and V by 5 bases; bases with no gene match: 5. This CDR3 comprises 15 residues. The CDR3 coding sequence is TGTGCCAGTAGTCCCACGACAGGGGGTGGAAACACCATATATTTT. Residues: CASSPTTGGGNTIYF.

The rearrangement uses TRBV5-4 and TRBJ2-3; tentative D call: TRBD2 (5 bases). CDR3 length: 16 residues. CDR1 is SGHNT and CDR2 is YYREEE in the germline V gene (reference sequence). Trimming stripped 3 bases from V and 0 bases from J, with 14 bases between. DNA for the CDR3: TGTGCCAGCAGCTCGGGGTTGGACCTAAGCACAGATACGCAGTATTTT. Translated, it gives CASSSGLDLSTDTQYF.

The gene calls are TRBV20-1 and TRBJ2-3, with 7 bases matching TRBD2. The CDR3 contains 15 residues. J lost 5 bases, V lost 3 bases, and 11 bases had no gene match. Per germline, CDR1 DFQATT and CDR2 SNEGSKA (reference sequence). The CDR3 DNA is TGCAGTGCTAGTGGGGGGAGGGCCTATGGAGATACGCAGTATTTT. It is translated as CSASGGRAYGDTQYF.

This clone was observed once. The genes are TRBV7-9 and TRBJ2-4, with D possibly matching TRBD1 (5 bases). The germline CDR1 and CDR2 sequences are SEHNR and FQNEAQ (reference sequence). The CDR3 has 13 amino acids. V shed 5 bases and J shed 9 bases, with 14 bases lying between them. Here the CDR3 DNA reads TGTGCCAGCAGCCGCGACAGTTTGGCCATTCAGTACTTC. As protein: CASSRDSLAIQYF.

This chain links TRBV6-5 with TRBJ2-1; D not resolved. The V gene lost 10 bases and the J gene lost 2 bases, with 12 bases spanning the gap. CDR1 MNHEY and CDR2 SVGAGI come from the germline V gene. The CDR3 is 13 residues long. The DNA of the CDR3 is TGTGCCACGGGTCGGTGGCCCTACAATGAGCAGTTCTTC. Residues: CATGRWPYNEQFF.